The 3 T cell receptor beta chains listed next were all sequenced from one sample in a study of cytomegalovirus exposure and HLA in healthy donors. The PCR employed 60 Vbeta primers together with 13 Jbeta primers. Sequencing used immunoSEQ multiplex PCR; TCRdb keeps in-frame clones, though not all of them. The sample lists roughly 100,000 clones, roughly 79% occurring once. The sample consisted of PBMCs. These receptors were collected from a male donor in good health and CMV-seronegative.

In nucleotides, the CDR3 is TGTGCCAGCAGCTTGGGACCTAACAGGGGGAATTCACCCCTCCACTTT. This codes for CASSLGPNRGNSPLHF. The chain carries TRBV5-6 and TRBJ1-6, with 8 bases aligning to TRBD1. The trim removed 0 bases at V and 7 bases at J, leaving 6 bases unmatched. This CDR3 is 16 amino acids long. Germline loops: CDR1 SGHDT, CDR2 YYEEEE.

The chain combines TRBV5-4 with TRBJ1-2; TRBD1 matches 7 bases. V was clipped by 0 bases and J by 3 bases; unmatched bases: 5. The CDR3 spans 15 residues. Germline V gene lookup returns CDR1 SGHNT and CDR2 YYREEE (reference sequence). The CDR3 nucleotides are TGTGCCAGCAGCTTGGGACAGGGAATGTACTATGGCTACACCTTC. It encodes CASSLGQGMYYGYTF.

The chain joins TRBV10-1 to TRBJ2-7; TRBD2 matches at 7 bases. The CDR3 loop spans 15 amino acids. Trimming removed 1 base from V and 5 bases from J; junction bases left unmatched: 8. From germline, CDR1 is WNHNN and CDR2 SYGVQD (reference sequence). The CDR3 loop is CASSECGTITDEQYF. DNA for the CDR3: TGCGCCAGCAGTGAGTGTGGGACTATAACGGACGAGCAGTACTTC.